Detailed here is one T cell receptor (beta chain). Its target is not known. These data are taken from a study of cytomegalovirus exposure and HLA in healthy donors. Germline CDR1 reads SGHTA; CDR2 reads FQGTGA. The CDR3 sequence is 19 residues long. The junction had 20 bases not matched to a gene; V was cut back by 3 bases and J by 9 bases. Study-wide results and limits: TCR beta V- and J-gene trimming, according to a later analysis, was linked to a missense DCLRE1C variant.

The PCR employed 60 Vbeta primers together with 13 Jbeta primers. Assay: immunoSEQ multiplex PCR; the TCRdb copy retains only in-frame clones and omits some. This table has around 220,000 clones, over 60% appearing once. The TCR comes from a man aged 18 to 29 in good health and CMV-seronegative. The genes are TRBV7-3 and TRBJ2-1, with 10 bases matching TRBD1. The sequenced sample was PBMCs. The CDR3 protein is CASSLGTANRDRGNIEQFF. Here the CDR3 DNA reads TGTGCCAGCAGCTTGGGAACTGCTAACCGGGACAGGGGCAATATTGAGCAGTTCTTC.